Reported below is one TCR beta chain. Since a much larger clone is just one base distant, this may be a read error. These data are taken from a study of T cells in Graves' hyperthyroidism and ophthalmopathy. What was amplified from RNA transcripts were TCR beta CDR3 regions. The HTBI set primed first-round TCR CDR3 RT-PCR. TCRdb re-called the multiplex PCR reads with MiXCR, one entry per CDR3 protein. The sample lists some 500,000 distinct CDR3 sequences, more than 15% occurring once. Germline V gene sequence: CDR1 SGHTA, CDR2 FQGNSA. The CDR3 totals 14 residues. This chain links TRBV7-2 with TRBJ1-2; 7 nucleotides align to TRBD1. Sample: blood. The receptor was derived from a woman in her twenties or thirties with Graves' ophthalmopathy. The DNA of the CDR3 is TGTGCCGGCAGCCTCAGGGGGGTGAGCTATGGCTACACCTTC. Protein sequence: CAGSLRGVSYGYTF.